This T cell receptor beta chain was observed in a study of shared clonotypes between healthy human individuals. Positively selected for CCR7, the CD45RO-negative cells used as naive CD8 cells excluded terminally differentiated effector memory CD45RA+ cells. Healthy adults negative for HIV, lacking recent acute infections or vaccinations, served as donors. Findings of the study overall: Naive CD4 clonotype sharing across a handful of donors was approximately 5%. As a rule, naive subsets had a larger estimated richness than memory subsets.

For sorted subsets, 150 to 250 ng DNA per replicate equaled 30,000 or so T cell genomes. TCRdb's copy holds only in-frame clones and misses some; the assay was immunoSEQ multiplex PCR. Among about 2,100,000 clones listed, approximately 94% were seen once. Points on this clone: The antigen is unknown.

The sequence came from a man aged 18 to 29 in good health. Some clones in this sample may be carry-over from other donors' samples. Sequenced material: naive CD8+ T cells from PBMCs.

The CDR3 DNA is TGTGCCAGCAGTGCTGGGACAGTTAATAGCAATCAGCCCCAGCATTTT. This sequence encodes CASSAGTVNSNQPQHF. This chain connects TRBV6-1 to TRBJ1-5; TRBD1 aligns across 7 bases. The CDR3 is made up of 16 amino acids. V lost 4 bases, J lost 0 bases, and 6 bases stayed unmatched. Per germline, CDR1 MNHNS and CDR2 SASEGT.